Listed below are T cell receptor beta chains from one sample, sequenced in a study of T cell responses to AZD1222 COVID-19 vaccine. The table came from immunoSEQ multiplex PCR; TCRdb's copy has only in-frame clones and leaves some out. The table lists over 150,000 clones, about 85% of them singletons. Material: peripheral blood, obtained on day 0 of AZD1222 vaccination. The receptors originated from an adult in good health. The CDR3 runs from the conserved cysteine through the conserved F or W. A D gene is named only where the DNA matches it firmly. Not every row has a clone size; where given, it reads once, few, many or a size class.

TRBV6-1	TRBJ2-5	TRBD1	NA	CASSEGAGGQETQYF	TGTGCCAGCAGTGAAGGGGCAGGGGGCCAAGAGACCCAGTACTTC
TRBV28	TRBJ1-2	TRBD1	once	CATGDRLTLGGYYGYTF	TGTGCCACCGGGGACAGGTTAACCCTCGGTGGATACTATGGCTACACCTTC
TRBV15	TRBJ1-5	NA	NA	CATSRGSTGSEPQHF	TGTGCCACCAGCAGAGGGTCGACAGGCTCTGAGCCCCAGCATTTT
TRBV3-1/TRBV3-2	TRBJ2-1	TRBD2	NA	CASSQDLRGRAYNEQFF	TGTGCCAGCAGCCAAGATCTAAGAGGGAGGGCCTACAATGAGCAGTTCTTC
TRBV6-5	TRBJ2-1	TRBD2	NA	CASSSTSGSYNEQFF	TGTGCCAGCAGTTCCACTAGCGGATCCTACAATGAGCAGTTCTTC
TRBV7-9	TRBJ1-4	NA	NA	CASSLAQGVDEKLFF	TGTGCCAGCAGCTTAGCCCAGGGAGTAGATGAAAAACTGTTTTTT
TRBV27	TRBJ1-4	TRBD1	NA	CASSRTGAENEKLFF	TGTGCCAGCAGCAGGACAGGGGCCGAAAATGAAAAACTGTTTTTT
TRBV2	TRBJ1-1	NA	NA	CASSDAISYGEAFF	TGTGCCAGCAGTGACGCCATTAGCTACGGAGAAGCTTTCTTT
TRBV5-1	TRBJ2-7	TRBD2	NA	CASSPTSGLGSYEQYF	TGCGCCAGCAGCCCGACTAGCGGGCTGGGTTCCTACGAGCAGTACTTC
TRBV6-5	TRBJ2-2	NA	NA	CASSYFTNTGELFF	TGTGCCAGCAGTTACTTTACGAACACCGGGGAGCTGTTTTTT
TRBV3-1/TRBV3-2	TRBJ1-1	NA	NA	CASSQGGGRTEAFF	TGTGCCAGCAGCCAAGGGGGGGGCAGGACTGAAGCTTTCTTT
TRBV27	TRBJ1-1	NA	once	CASSSYTTYHPEAFF	TGTGCCAGCAGTTCATACACCACCTACCACCCTGAAGCTTTCTTT
TRBV9	TRBJ1-1	NA	NA	CASSVVGVNGAFF	TGTGCCAGCAGCGTAGTAGGGGTTAATGGAGCTTTCTTT
TRBV28	TRBJ1-4	TRBD1	NA	CASSPGTGTTNEKLFF	TGTGCCAGCAGTCCCGGGACAGGCACAACTAATGAAAAACTGTTTTTT
TRBV7-9	TRBJ1-1	NA	NA	CASSPPANTEAFF	TGTGCCAGCAGCCCCCCAGCGAACACTGAAGCTTTCTTT
TRBV7-3	TRBJ2-3	TRBD2	NA	CASSYLGGSADTQYF	TGTGCCAGCAGCTACCTCGGGGGGAGCGCAGATACGCAGTATTTT
TRBV11-3	TRBJ2-7	TRBD1	NA	CASKPGQGFFYEQYF	TGTGCCAGCAAACCGGGACAGGGATTCTTCTACGAGCAGTACTTC
TRBV18	TRBJ2-1	TRBD2	NA	CASSALPTGTSVLNQFF	TGTGCCAGCTCAGCCCTTCCTACGGGGACTAGCGTCCTTAACCAGTTCTTC
TRBV29-1	TRBJ1-1	NA	NA	CSGGGLNTEAFF	TGCAGCGGGGGGGGCTTGAACACTGAAGCTTTCTTT
TRBV7-8	TRBJ2-1	TRBD2	NA	CASSFGASGNEQFF	TGTGCCAGCAGCTTTGGTGCTAGCGGTAATGAGCAGTTCTTC
TRBV30	TRBJ2-1	NA	NA	CAWSPYSGTYNEQFF	TGTGCCTGGAGTCCATATAGCGGTACCTACAATGAGCAGTTCTTC
TRBV19	TRBJ2-7	NA	NA	CASSTVLQAEQYF	TGTGCCAGTAGTACGGTTTTACAAGCCGAGCAGTACTTC
TRBV3-1/TRBV3-2	TRBJ1-2	TRBD1	NA	CASSQADRVGYTF	TGTGCCAGCAGCCAAGCCGACAGGGTCGGCTACACCTTC
TRBV7-9	TRBJ2-1	NA	NA	CASSPPSFYNEQFF	TGTGCCAGCAGCCCGCCTTCATTTTACAATGAGCAGTTCTTC
TRBV4-2	TRBJ2-3	NA	NA	CASSQAGASPSDTQYF	TGTGCCAGCAGCCAGGCCGGGGCCTCCCCTTCAGATACGCAGTATTTT
TRBV11-2	TRBJ1-2	NA	once	CASSSQPPGYTF	TGTGCCAGCAGCTCCCAACCCCCTGGCTACACCTTC
TRBV18	TRBJ2-3	TRBD2	NA	CASSPPGTSGNTDTQYF	TGTGCCAGCTCACCGCCCGGGACTAGCGGCAACACAGATACGCAGTATTTT
TRBV3-1/TRBV3-2	TRBJ1-6	TRBD1	NA	CASEDRGDYNSPLHF	TGTGCCAGCGAGGACAGGGGAGACTATAATTCACCCCTCCACTTT
TRBV4-1	TRBJ2-5	NA	NA	CASSQDPSGTLRETQYF	TGCGCCAGCAGCCAAGATCCTTCAGGGACCTTGAGAGAGACCCAGTACTTC
TRBV5-6	TRBJ2-5	TRBD1	NA	CASSRLQGHNYQETQYF	TGTGCCAGCAGCAGATTACAGGGGCACAACTACCAAGAGACCCAGTACTTC
TRBV19	TRBJ2-5	TRBD2	once	CASSRESGTTGQETQYF	TGTGCCAGTAGTAGGGAAAGTGGGACTACTGGACAAGAGACCCAGTACTTC
TRBV5-5	TRBJ1-3	NA	NA	CASSLTLSGNTIYF	TGTGCCAGCAGCTTGACCCTCTCTGGAAACACCATATATTTT
TRBV27	TRBJ1-1	NA	NA	CASSSPGTEAFF	TGTGCCAGCTCCTCCCCAGGCACTGAAGCTTTCTTT
TRBV3-1/TRBV3-2	TRBJ1-2	NA	few	CASSQVSGGSYYGYTF	TGTGCCAGCAGCCAAGTCTCAGGAGGTTCCTACTATGGCTACACCTTC
TRBV28	TRBJ1-6	TRBD1	NA	CASSSDRGNSPLHF	TGTGCCAGCAGTTCGGACAGGGGGAATTCACCCCTCCACTTT
TRBV10-3	TRBJ2-1	NA	NA	CAISGQGYNEQFF	TGTGCCATCAGTGGCCAGGGCTACAATGAGCAGTTCTTC
TRBV6-5	TRBJ2-5	TRBD1	NA	CASTSRGYQETQYF	TGTGCCAGCACCTCCAGGGGGTACCAAGAGACCCAGTACTTC
TRBV5-1	TRBJ2-3	NA	few	CASNALDRTDTQYF	TGCGCCAGCAACGCACTAGATAGGACAGATACGCAGTATTTT
TRBV6-6	TRBJ2-7	NA	NA	CASSSRFSEQYF	TGTGCCAGCAGTTCTAGGTTTAGCGAGCAGTACTTC
TRBV10-1	TRBJ1-1	NA	NA	CASSDGGRYTEAFF	TGCGCCAGCAGTGACGGGGGGCGTTACACTGAAGCTTTCTTT
TRBV2	TRBJ2-7	TRBD2	NA	CASSSAQTGGYEQYF	TGTGCCAGCAGCTCCGCCCAGACGGGAGGCTACGAGCAGTACTTC
TRBV11-3	TRBJ1-6	NA	once	CASSLYAEGYHF	TGTGCCAGCAGCTTATATGCGGAGGGTTACCACTTT
TRBV6-1	TRBJ1-5	NA	NA	CASSEVYHNQPQHF	TGTGCCAGCAGTGAAGTGTACCACAATCAGCCCCAGCATTTT
TRBV27	TRBJ2-7	TRBD1	few	CASSSRDRATYEQYF	TGTGCCAGCAGTTCCCGGGACAGGGCCACCTACGAGCAGTACTTC
TRBV4-2	TRBJ1-2	TRBD1	NA	CASNAGGLNYGYTF	TGTGCCAGCAATGCAGGGGGGCTTAACTATGGCTACACCTTC
TRBV9	TRBJ1-1	TRBD1	NA	CASSYTGEVTEAFF	TGTGCCAGCAGCTACACAGGGGAGGTCACTGAAGCTTTCTTT
TRBV5-3	TRBJ1-1	TRBD1	once	CARSLRTGGTEAFF	TGTGCCAGAAGCCTACGGACAGGGGGGACTGAAGCTTTCTTT
TRBV3-1/TRBV3-2	TRBJ2-3	NA	NA	CASSQDPGRTDTQYF	TGTGCCAGCAGCCAAGATCCCGGTCGCACAGATACGCAGTATTTT
TRBV5-4	TRBJ2-2	NA	NA	CASSRAVGGRGGELFF	TGTGCCAGCAGCAGAGCCGTGGGGGGCCGGGGCGGGGAGCTGTTTTTT
TRBV29-1	TRBJ1-1	NA	once	CSARVVGTEAFF	TGCAGCGCCCGGGTGGTGGGCACTGAAGCTTTCTTT